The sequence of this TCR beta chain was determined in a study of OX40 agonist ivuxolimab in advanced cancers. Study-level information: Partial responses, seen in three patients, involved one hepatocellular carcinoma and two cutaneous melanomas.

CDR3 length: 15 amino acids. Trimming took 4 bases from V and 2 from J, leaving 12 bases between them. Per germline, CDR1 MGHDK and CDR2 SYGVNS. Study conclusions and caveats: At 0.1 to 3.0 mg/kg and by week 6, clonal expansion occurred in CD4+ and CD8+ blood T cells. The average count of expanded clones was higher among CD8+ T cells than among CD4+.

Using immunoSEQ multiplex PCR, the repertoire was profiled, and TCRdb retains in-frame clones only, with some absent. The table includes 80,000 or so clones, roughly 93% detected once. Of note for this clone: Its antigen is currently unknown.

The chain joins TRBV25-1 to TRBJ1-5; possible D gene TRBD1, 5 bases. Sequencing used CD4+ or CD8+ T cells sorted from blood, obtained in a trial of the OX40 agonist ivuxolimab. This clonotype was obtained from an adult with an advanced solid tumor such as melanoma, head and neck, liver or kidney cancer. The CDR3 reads CASSAGGSGNQPQHF. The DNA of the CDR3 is TGTGCCAGCAGTGCCGGGGGGAGTGGCAATCAGCCCCAGCATTTT.